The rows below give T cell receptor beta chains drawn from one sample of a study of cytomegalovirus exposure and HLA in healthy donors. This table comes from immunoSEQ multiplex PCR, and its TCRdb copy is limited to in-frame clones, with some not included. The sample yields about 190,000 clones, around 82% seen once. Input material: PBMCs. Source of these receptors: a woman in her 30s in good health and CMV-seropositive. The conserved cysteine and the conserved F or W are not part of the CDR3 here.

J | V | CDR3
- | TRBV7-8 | ASSPDTYEQY
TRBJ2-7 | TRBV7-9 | ASSIAFSGTYEQY
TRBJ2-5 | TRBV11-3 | ASSLDRTGRGLETQY
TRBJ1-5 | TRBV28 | ASSFPGAGNQPQH
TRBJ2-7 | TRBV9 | ASSVGTGGIDEQY
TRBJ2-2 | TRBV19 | ASSGPGDTGELF
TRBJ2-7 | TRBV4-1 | ASSQTTGLAIYEQY
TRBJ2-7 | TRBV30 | AWSGAALAGFEQY
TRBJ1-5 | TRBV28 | ASSQPGQGIQPQH
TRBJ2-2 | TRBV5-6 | ASSNPVGTTVGGELF
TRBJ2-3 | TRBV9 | ASSPQGLGADTQY
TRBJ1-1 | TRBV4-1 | ASSQGNRGTEAF
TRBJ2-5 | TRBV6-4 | ASSPGTGNTQY
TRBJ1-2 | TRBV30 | AWDDTGGGGYT
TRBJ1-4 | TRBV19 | ASTLDSTNEKLF
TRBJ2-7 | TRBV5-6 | ASAEPGVNPYEQY
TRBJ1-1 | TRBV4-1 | ASSQVTGMRTEAF
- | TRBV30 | AWDTSEAYEQY
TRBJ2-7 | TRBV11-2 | ASSLDRAGEQY
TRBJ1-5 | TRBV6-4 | ASSDVPGMRPQH
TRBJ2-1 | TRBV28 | ASSLLTLRLGRAHSEQF
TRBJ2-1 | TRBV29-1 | SVEGNLGEQL
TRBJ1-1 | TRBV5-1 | ASSSEGLQKAF
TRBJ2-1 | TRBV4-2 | ASSQAQRGAWDEQF
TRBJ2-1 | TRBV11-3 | ASSLFSNEQF
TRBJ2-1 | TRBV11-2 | ASSQPGDNEQF
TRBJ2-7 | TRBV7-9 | ASRTGEYEQY